Described below is a single T cell receptor (beta chain) sequence and its context. The length of the CDR3 is 15 residues. J gave up 7 bases and V 3 bases, and 8 bases lay outside the gene matches. Germline V lookup: CDR1 WSHSY, CDR2 SAAADI. Clones were sequenced by immunoSEQ multiplex PCR, and TCRdb holds only the in-frame ones, with some missing. Altogether about 220,000 clones are present, 85% to 95% being singletons, with the ten largest covering 1%. This sample stems from a study of T cell responses to AZD1222 COVID-19 vaccine. The chain is built from TRBV10-2 and TRBJ2-7; TRBD2 aligns across 11 bases. The sequencing used peripheral blood, collected on day 0 of MenACWY control vaccination. The TCR originated in an adult in good health. The CDR3 coding sequence is TGCGCCAGCAGTGACGTAGCGGGGGGGCCGAGGGAGCAGTACTTC. This codes for CASSDVAGGPREQYF.